Listed below are T cell receptor beta chains from one sample, sequenced in a study of blood T cell repertoires in COVID-19. Produced via immunoSEQ multiplex PCR; TCRdb's table is partial and in-frame only. The data show roughly 250,000 clones, 85% to 90% seen once. What was sequenced was peripheral blood. These receptor sequences come from a man aged 25-45 years with acute or convalescent COVID-19. Both conserved end residues are part of each CDR3. A D gene is named only where the DNA matches it firmly. Size values are once, few and many counts, or a class for expanded clones, and some rows have none.

TRBJ1-1,17,few,TRBD1,TRBV4-2,CASSQRQGLRVNTEAFF,TGTGCCAGCAGCCAAAGACAGGGTTTACGGGTGAACACTGAAGCTTTCTTT
TRBJ2-2,13,.,.,TRBV5-1,CASSLVQGGELFF,TGCGCCAGCAGCTTGGTTCAGGGCGGGGAGCTGTTTTTT
TRBJ2-2,15,.,.,TRBV7-9,CASSSSGKFTGELFF,TGTGCCAGCAGCTCGTCCGGGAAGTTCACCGGGGAGCTGTTTTTT
TRBJ2-3,12,.,.,TRBV10-3,CAISVVQRAQYF,TGTGCCATCAGTGTAGTGCAGAGGGCGCAGTATTTT
TRBJ2-7,12,.,TRBD2,TRBV29-1,CSVQGGAYEQYF,TGCAGCGTCCAGGGAGGGGCCTACGAGCAGTACTTC
TRBJ1-2,15,few,TRBD1,TRBV7-2,CASSLIGTVNYGYTF,TGTGCCAGCAGCTTAATTGGGACAGTTAACTATGGCTACACCTTC
TRBJ2-3,11,.,.,TRBV7-9,CASQSTDTQYF,TGTGCCTCGCAGAGCACAGATACGCAGTATTTT
TRBJ1-5,13,.,.,TRBV12-3/TRBV12-4,CASTRGVAAFQHF,TGTGCCAGCACCCGGGGGGTTGCCGCCTTCCAGCATTTT
TRBJ2-3,15,.,.,TRBV6-6,CASSYRHGGTDTQYF,TGTGCCAGCAGTTACAGGCACGGAGGGACAGATACGCAGTATTTT
TRBJ2-5,13,.,.,TRBV24-1,CATSESRSETQYF,TGTGCCACCAGTGAGAGCAGGTCGGAGACCCAGTACTTC
TRBJ2-7,14,.,TRBD2,TRBV5-1,CASSRSGPSYEQYF,TGCGCCAGCAGCCGTAGCGGGCCATCCTACGAGCAGTACTTC
TRBJ1-3,14,.,.,TRBV20-1,CSASSGYSGNTIYF,TGCAGTGCTAGTAGCGGTTACTCTGGAAACACCATATATTTT
TRBJ1-6,15,.,TRBD1,TRBV9,CASSVEGQGLSPLHF,TGTGCCAGCAGCGTAGAGGGACAGGGGCTTTCACCCCTCCACTTT
TRBJ2-1,16,.,.,TRBV19,CASSARQESSYNEQFF,TGTGCCAGTAGTGCTCGACAGGAAAGCTCCTACAATGAGCAGTTCTTC
TRBJ1-6,13,.,.,TRBV10-1,CASSPIKGSPLHF,TGCGCCAGCAGTCCTATCAAGGGGTCACCCCTCCACTTT
TRBJ1-5,14,.,TRBD1,TRBV5-5,CASSFDRGTQPQHF,TGTGCCAGCAGCTTCGACAGGGGAACGCAGCCCCAGCATTTT
TRBJ2-3,16,.,.,TRBV24-1,CATSAKVRAGPDTQYF,TGTGCCACCAGTGCCAAAGTCCGAGCGGGCCCAGATACGCAGTATTTT
TRBJ1-2,16,.,.,TRBV18,CASSPRMGSITWGYTF,TGTGCCAGCTCACCACGAATGGGCTCCATCACCTGGGGCTACACCTTC
TRBJ2-3,17,.,TRBD2,TRBV2,CASSAPGGALGTDTQYF,TGTGCCAGCAGTGCCCCCGGGGGGGCACTAGGCACAGATACGCAGTATTTT
TRBJ1-1,13,.,.,TRBV29-1,CSAMEGTNTEAFF,TGCAGCGCCATGGAGGGGACGAATACTGAAGCTTTCTTT
TRBJ1-5,12,.,.,TRBV30,CAWSLATQPQHF,TGTGCCTGGAGTCTAGCGACTCAGCCCCAGCATTTT
TRBJ2-7,14,.,.,TRBV19,CATPSRLHSYEQYF,TGTGCCACCCCGTCCCGACTCCACTCCTACGAGCAGTACTTC
TRBJ2-4,17,.,.,TRBV18,CASSPPPRDNAKNIQYF,TGTGCCAGCTCACCACCTCCCCGGGACAACGCCAAAAACATTCAGTACTTC